The 24 T cell receptor beta chains listed next were all sequenced from one sample in a study of blood T cell repertoires in COVID-19. The assay was immunoSEQ multiplex PCR, and TCRdb's table has in-frame clones only and misses some. There are 120,000 to 150,000 clones in the sample; 81% occur only once, and roughly 8% lies in the top ten. The material sequenced was peripheral blood. Source of these receptors: a human donor with acute or convalescent COVID-19. The donor label of this sample is uncertain.

This chain connects TRBV4-1 to TRBJ1-6; a weak D match, TRBD1 (6 bases). This CDR3 comprises 14 residues. Germline-derived CDR1 and CDR2 are MGHRA and YSYEKL. The V gene lost 8 bases and the J gene lost 7 bases, with 15 bases spanning the gap. Here the CDR3 reads CASGPGHPNSPLHF. DNA for the CDR3: TGCGCCAGCGGCCCGGGACACCCGAATTCACCCCTCCACTTT.

The V and J genes are TRBV3-1 (or the pseudogene TRBV3-2) and TRBJ1-2; a possible D gene is TRBD1 (6 bases). From germline, CDR1 is LGHDT and CDR2 YNNKEL (reference sequence). The ends were cut back, 6 bases at V and 2 bases at J, with 16 bases in the middle. The CDR3 is 15 amino acids. CDR3 protein: CASSLKGGRNYGYTF. The CDR3 bases are TGTGCCAGCAGTCTTAAGGGGGGGAGGAACTATGGCTACACCTTC.

The chain has TRBV5-1 and TRBJ1-2, with 10 bases aligning to TRBD1. V was pared by 2 bases and J by 8 bases, with 6 bases of the junction left unmatched. This CDR3 has 14 residues. The germline gives CDR1 SGHRS, CDR2 YFSETQ. The CDR3 loop reads CASSLPGTGAGYTF. The CDR3, as DNA: TGCGCCAGCAGCTTACCCGGGACAGGGGCCGGCTACACCTTC. The full variable domain, rest sourced from reference TRBV5-1 and TRBJ1-2, is KAGVTQTPRYLIKTRGQQVTLSCSPISGHRSVSWYQQTPGQGLQFLFEYFSETQRNKGNFPGRFSGRQFSNSRSEMNVSTLELGDSALYLCASSLPGTGAGYTFGSGTRLTVV.

The chain carries TRBV5-1 and TRBJ2-5; 12 nucleotides align to TRBD2. The CDR3 is 16 residues long. In germline, CDR1 is SGHRS, CDR2 YFSETQ. V was clipped by 1 base and J by 5 bases; unmatched bases: 6. In DNA form, the CDR3 reads TGCGCCAGCAGCTTGACGCTAGCGGGGGGGCGTGAGACCCAGTACTTC. Encoded protein: CASSLTLAGGRETQYF.

In DNA, the CDR3 is TGTGCCAGCAGCTTGGTTGGGACAGGGACGAACACTGAAGCTTTCTTT. This codes for CASSLVGTGTNTEAFF. The genes are TRBV7-2 and TRBJ1-1; 9 nucleotides line up with TRBD1. The germline CDR1 and CDR2 sequences are SGHTA and FQGNSA. CDR3 length equals 16 residues. V was pared by 3 bases and J by 1 base, with 6 bases of the junction left unmatched.

The chain recombines TRBV11-2 with TRBJ2-4, with TRBD1 identical over 7 bases. The V gene's germline CDR1 is SGHAT and CDR2 FQNNGV. Trimming removed 5 bases from V and 4 bases from J; junction bases left unmatched: 8. The CDR3 has 15 residues. CDR3: CASSPGQVIKNIQYF. CDR3 bases: TGTGCCAGCAGCCCAGGACAGGTCATAAAAAACATTCAGTACTTC. Looking up the rest from reference TRBV11-2 and TRBJ2-4 gives the full variable domain: EAGVAQSPRYKIIEKRQSVAFWCNPISGHATLYWYQQILGQGPKLLIQFQNNGVVDDSQLPKDRFSAERLKGVDSTLKIQPAKLEDSAVYLCASSPGQVIKNIQYFGAGTRLSVL.

V is TRBV11-2 and J is TRBJ1-6, with D unresolved. This CDR3 contains 15 residues. From germline, CDR1 is SGHAT and CDR2 FQNNGV. The ends were cut back, 4 bases at V and 7 bases at J, with 14 bases in the middle. CDR3: CASSSPAGLNSPLHF. DNA for the CDR3: TGTGCCAGCAGCTCTCCAGCAGGCCTGAATTCACCCCTCCACTTT.

This sequence joins TRBV29-1 and TRBJ1-1; tentatively, D is TRBD1 (5 bases). The germline V gene has CDR1 SQVTM and CDR2 ANQGSEA. The CDR3 sequence is 15 residues long. Trimming took off 7 bases at V and 1 base at J, with 19 bases between the two ends. In DNA, the CDR3 is TGCAGCGCCCTACCCCAGGGTAGGTCGAACACTGAAGCTTTCTTT. It specifies CSALPQGRSNTEAFF.

J is TRBJ1-2 and V is TRBV3-1 (or the pseudogene TRBV3-2); 10 bases are shared with TRBD1. V dropped 4 bases and J dropped 3; count of bases not matched to a gene: 5. This CDR3 comprises 15 residues. The germline CDR1 and CDR2 sequences are LGHDT and YNNKEL (reference sequence). The CDR3 is CASSPRDRGHYGYTF. CDR3 sequence (DNA): TGTGCCAGCAGCCCTAGGGACAGGGGACACTATGGCTACACCTTC.

In the case of this clone: The junction differs from germline at one of its ends, possibly a read error. The V and J genes are TRBV6-5 and TRBJ2-1, with 7 bases that match TRBD1. The CDR3 spans 14 residues. CDR1 MNHEY and CDR2 SVGAGI come from the germline V gene. The CDR3 nucleotides are TGTGCCAGCAGCCCGGACAGGATCTACCATGAGCAGTTCTTC. Translated, it gives CASSPDRIYHEQFF.

The chain is built from TRBV7-2 and TRBJ2-6, with D unresolved. Trimming removed 5 bases from V and 3 bases from J, with 20 bases in between. The CDR3 has 18 amino acids. Looked up from germline, CDR1 is SGHTA and CDR2 is FQGNSA. The CDR3 nucleotides read TGTGCCAGCAGCCCTAAACAGAAGTTTCGAATTGGGGCCAACGTCCTGACTTTC. This translates into CASSPKQKFRIGANVLTF. Full variable domain (outside the CDR3, taken from reference TRBV7-2 and TRBJ2-6): GAGVSQSPSNKVTEKGKDVELRCDPISGHTALYWYRQSLGQGLEFLIYFQGNSAPDKSGLPSDRFSAERTGGSVSTLTIQRTQQEDSAVYLCASSPKQKFRIGANVLTFGAGSRLTVL.

This chain links TRBV11-3 with TRBJ2-1, with unresolved D. CDR3 length equals 12 residues. V lost 1 base and J lost 10, with 8 bases in between. CDR1 SGHNT and CDR2 YENEEA come from the germline V gene. CDR3 DNA: TGTGCCAGCAGCTTAGCGGCAGGAGAGCAGTTCTTC. Its translation is CASSLAAGEQFF.

This clone was detected only once. The chain carries TRBV18 and TRBJ1-2; 9 bases align to TRBD1. CDR3 length: 13 amino acids. Germline CDR1 reads KGHSH; CDR2 reads LQKENI. With 2 bases clipped from V and 8 bases from J, the junction kept 3 bases outside the gene matches. The DNA of the CDR3 is TGTGCCAGCTCACCATGGACAGGGGAGGGCTACACCTTC. Its protein is CASSPWTGEGYTF.

This clone has a single count. V gene TRBV19 combines with J gene TRBJ1-2; the D gene is possibly TRBD1 (5 bases). V was cut by 3 bases and J by 2 bases, with 13 bases left in between. There are 15 residues in the CDR3. Germline V CDR1 and CDR2: LNHDA, SQIVND (reference sequence). CDR3 sequence: CASSIAARTNYGYTF. In DNA form, the CDR3 reads TGTGCCAGTAGTATCGCGGCCCGGACAAACTATGGCTACACCTTC.

The V gene is TRBV6-5, the J gene TRBJ2-7; the D gene is possibly TRBD1 (6 bases). Germline V gives CDR1 MNHEY, CDR2 SVGAGI. The length of the CDR3 is 13 residues. Deletions cut 11 bases from V and 4 bases from J, with 18 bases between. The CDR3 coding sequence is TGTGCCTGCGGCCTCAGGGGTCCGTACGAGCAGTACGTC. This sequence encodes CACGLRGPYEQYV.

In DNA form, the CDR3 reads TGTGCCAGTACAGGGGGCTATTATGGCTACACCTTC. Translated: CASTGGYYGYTF. The chain uses TRBV19 and TRBJ1-2; TRBD1 agrees at 8 bases. This CDR3 comprises 12 residues. The J segment lost 5 bases and the V segment lost 7 bases, leaving 3 bases of the junction unmatched. Germline CDR1 reads LNHDA; CDR2 reads SQIVND (reference sequence).

V usage is TRBV6-1 and J usage is TRBJ1-4; D gene ambiguous. From germline, CDR1 is MNHNS and CDR2 SASEGT. Trimming cost V 2 bases and J 5 bases, with 9 bases left between them. This CDR3 is 14 amino acids long. Here the CDR3 DNA reads TGTGCCAGCAGTGAAACACCGGGGAATGAAAAACTGTTTTTT. This encodes CASSETPGNEKLFF.

The V call is TRBV7-8, the J call TRBJ2-2; D might be TRBD2 (6 bases). V gave up 3 bases and J gave up 3 bases, with 11 bases separating them. CDR1 is SGHVS, CDR2 FQNEAQ, per germline. This CDR3 contains 15 residues. CDR3 in DNA: TGTGCCAGCAGCTTTACGGGGGAGTACACCGGGGAGCTGTTTTTT. Amino acid sequence: CASSFTGEYTGELFF.

The genes are TRBV5-4 and TRBJ2-6; 9 nucleotides match TRBD1. The ends lost 4 bases at V and 2 bases at J; junction bases unmatched: 4. Germline V lookup: CDR1 SGHNT, CDR2 YYREEE (reference sequence). The CDR3 extends over 16 amino acids. In DNA, the CDR3 is TGTGCCAGCAGCCCCCGGGACAGGGCTGGGGCCAACGTCCTGACTTTC. It is translated as CASSPRDRAGANVLTF.

This clone was seen a single time. CDR3 loop: CASSLEPGTGELFF. CDR3 coding DNA: TGCGCCAGCAGCTTGGAACCAGGGACCGGGGAGCTGTTTTTT. This rearrangement joins TRBV5-1 to TRBJ2-2, with D possibly being TRBD1 (5 bases). The CDR3 sequence is 14 residues long. The ends were cut back, 0 bases at V and 5 bases at J, with 8 bases in the middle. The V gene's germline CDR1 is SGHRS and CDR2 YFSETQ.

In regard to this clone: In this CDR3 the conserved last residue, phenylalanine or tryptophan, is missing, so a read error is likely. The limits of the CDR3 on the DNA are not certain, so only TCRdb's listed CDR3 is given. The chain carries TRBV20-1 and TRBJ1-6; the DNA was not used to check the table's D call, TRBD1. Germline V gene data show CDR1 as DFQATT and CDR2 as SNEGSKA (reference sequence). Both ends counted, the CDR3 spans 11 residues. CDR3 protein: CSARVNRGLVI.

This clone was observed at least ten times. The chain is built from TRBV6-5 and TRBJ2-1, with 7 bases identical to TRBD2. The CDR3 has 13 amino acids. J gave up 7 bases and V 4 bases, and 4 bases lay outside the gene matches. From germline, CDR1 is MNHEY and CDR2 SVGAGI. The CDR3: CASSFQGGNEQFF. The CDR3 DNA reads TGTGCCAGCAGTTTTCAGGGAGGGAATGAGCAGTTCTTC.

The chain carries TRBV9 and TRBJ1-1; no reliable D call. The V and J ends lost 0 bases and 4 bases respectively, with 7 bases between them. The CDR3 contains 13 residues. Germline V gene data show CDR1 as SGDLS and CDR2 as YYNGEE. DNA for the CDR3: TGTGCCAGCAGCGTAGAGTGGAGCACTGAAGCTTTCTTT. Translated: CASSVEWSTEAFF.

The sample holds a few counts of this clone. The chain is built from TRBV4-1 and TRBJ1-1, with TRBD1 identical over 11 bases. The germline V gene encodes CDR1 MGHRA and CDR2 YSYEKL. The CDR3 length is 18 residues. The trim removed 0 bases at V and 1 base at J, leaving 7 bases unmatched. CDR3 sequence reads: CASSQDGVGTGGNTEAFF. For the CDR3, the DNA is TGCGCCAGCAGCCAAGATGGAGTTGGGACAGGGGGGAACACTGAAGCTTTCTTT.